This T cell receptor beta chain derives from a study of CD8+CD57+ T cells in acquired aplastic anemia (dated by TCRdb to between 2018 and 2020). For the study in its entirety: On average, sorted CD4+ and CD8+ cells yielded around 3.5 ug of extracted DNA, with a range of roughly 0.17 to 30 ug. For healthy donor samples, the average read count was about 9.9 million for CD4+ cells and approximately 12 million for CD8+ cells. The study at large found these results: Although 25 to 30 CD8+ CDR3 sequences were shared by patients and controls, these sequences appeared highly expressed in patients and within the immunodominant clones of patients. Patients and healthy controls showed no significant difference in CD8+ Simpson's diversity (P=0.060).

The germline V gene specifies SNHLY as CDR1 and FYNNEI as CDR2. From its cysteine to its phenylalanine, the CDR3 spans 14 amino acids. The CDR3 DNA has 42 bases and is translated from base 1. With regard to this clonotype: Its antigen is currently not known. The junction shows a germline mismatch at one end, possibly a read error.

TCR beta VDJ combination and CDR3 sequence profiling used genomic DNA as the template. TCR repertoire sequencing was run on an Illumina HiSeq 2000. In the original analysis: Repertoires were assessed using TRBV/TRBJ rearrangement plots, CDR3 size and DJ length profiles, and Simpson's diversity index. The most abundant DNA sequence in the deep sequencing data was defined as the immunodominant clone. CDR3 amino acid sequences were checked for sharing between subjects and were compared against published repertoires and the VDJdb database. TCRdb itself trimmed the public reads at Q25 with fastp, ran MiXCR and retained productive beta chains. Rows are unified per CDR3 protein, each entry keeping the most common DNA and genes. Here the V and J calls rest on TCRdb's processing, not on the authors' analysis. In all, the sample holds some 240,000 distinct CDR3 sequences, and 34% of those were seen once. The ten largest clones capture about 1.1% of the sample.

In this study, sorted CD4+ and CD8+ T cells from the blood of healthy subjects and of severe aplastic anemia patients had their TCR repertoires deep-sequenced. Ficoll-Paque density gradient centrifugation was used to isolate peripheral blood mononuclear cells. CD4+ and CD8+ T cells were sorted by FACS or magnetic beads before DNA extraction. The V gene is TRBV2 and the J gene is TRBJ1-1, with the D gene too uncertain to name. The specimen sequenced was sorted CD4+, CD8+, or CD8+CD57+ T cells (not recorded which) from PBMCs. This clonotype was sampled from a human donor in good health, serving as a control. CDR3 sequence: CASSMTRWNTGAFF. The DNA sequence is as follows: TGTGCCAGCAGTATGACCAGGTGGAACACTGGAGCTTTCTTT.